A selection of T cell receptor beta chains follows, all from one sample in a study of naive and memory T cell subsets. TCRdb used MiXCR to reprocess the UMI-ligation and nested PCR reads, holding one entry per CDR3 protein. Counted here are roughly 83,000 distinct CDR3 sequences, approximately 10% occurring once; the ten biggest clones make up just over 0.13%. The sample comprised naive CD4+ T cells from blood. All receptors derive from a human donor in good health. CDR3s include the opening cysteine and the closing phenylalanine or tryptophan. The order of the fields is V gene, J gene, D gene, CDR3 length, clone size, CDR3 DNA, CDR3 protein. The D gene is left open where the match is weak. Size values are once, few and many counts, or a class for expanded clones, and some rows have none.

V gene: TRBV7-9; J gene: TRBJ2-5; D gene: TRBD1; CDR3 length: 16; clone size: few; CDR3 DNA: TGTGCCAGCAGCCCGAAGGGGGACAGAGACCAAGAGACCCAGTACTTC; CDR3 protein: CASSPKGDRDQETQYF
V gene: TRBV28; J gene: TRBJ1-6; D gene: .; CDR3 length: 16; clone size: few; CDR3 DNA: TGTGCCAGCTGGACACAGGGAGGCGGGGCTAATTCACCCCTCCACTTT; CDR3 protein: CASWTQGGGANSPLHF
V gene: TRBV19; J gene: TRBJ2-1; D gene: TRBD2; CDR3 length: 17; clone size: few; CDR3 DNA: TGTGCCAGTAGTATAGACCAGGGACTAGCGGGAGGGCGGGAGCAGTTCTTC; CDR3 protein: CASSIDQGLAGGREQFF
V gene: TRBV9; J gene: TRBJ1-2; D gene: .; CDR3 length: 12; clone size: .; CDR3 DNA: TGTGCCAGCAGCGTCGAGAATGAAGGCTACACCTTC; CDR3 protein: CASSVENEGYTF
V gene: TRBV20-1; J gene: TRBJ2-1; D gene: TRBD2; CDR3 length: 14; clone size: many; CDR3 DNA: TGCAGTTCTGGATCGGGAGGGCCATTAAATGAGCAGTTCTTC; CDR3 protein: CSSGSGGPLNEQFF
V gene: TRBV6-6; J gene: TRBJ1-5; D gene: TRBD1; CDR3 length: 12; clone size: .; CDR3 DNA: TGTGCCAGTACAGGGGGCCAGCAGCCCCAGCATTTT; CDR3 protein: CASTGGQQPQHF
V gene: TRBV7-9; J gene: TRBJ1-6; D gene: TRBD1; CDR3 length: 17; clone size: .; CDR3 DNA: TGTGCCAGCAGCTTAAAAGGGACAGGGGTTGCCGTGCCACCCCTCCACTTT; CDR3 protein: CASSLKGTGVAVPPLHF
V gene: TRBV12-3/TRBV12-4; J gene: TRBJ1-5; D gene: TRBD1; CDR3 length: 15; clone size: many; CDR3 DNA: TGTGCCAGCAGGGAGACAGGGTCTCGTGGTCAGCCCCAGCATTTT; CDR3 protein: CASRETGSRGQPQHF
V gene: TRBV29-1; J gene: TRBJ2-7; D gene: .; CDR3 length: 13; clone size: many; CDR3 DNA: TGCAGCGTTGTAAAGGGAGTGGGATACGAGCAGTACTTC; CDR3 protein: CSVVKGVGYEQYF
V gene: TRBV13; J gene: TRBJ2-7; D gene: TRBD1; CDR3 length: 14; clone size: many; CDR3 DNA: TGTGCCAGCAGCCCGCGACAGGGGTCCTACGAGCAGTACTTC; CDR3 protein: CASSPRQGSYEQYF
V gene: TRBV20-1; J gene: TRBJ1-5; D gene: .; CDR3 length: 16; clone size: .; CDR3 DNA: TGCAGTGCAAAGGGGGGGACACAGATAAGCAATCAGCCCCAGCATTTT; CDR3 protein: CSAKGGTQISNQPQHF
V gene: TRBV4-2; J gene: TRBJ2-2; D gene: .; CDR3 length: 17; clone size: .; CDR3 DNA: TGTGCCAGCACCTTCTCCATGGGGGGAAGCGGGTCCGGGGAGCTGTTTTTT; CDR3 protein: CASTFSMGGSGSGELFF
V gene: TRBV28; J gene: TRBJ2-1; D gene: .; CDR3 length: 14; clone size: .; CDR3 DNA: TGTGCCAGCAGTAGGGGGAGGCCCGGAGGTGAGCAGTTCTTC; CDR3 protein: CASSRGRPGGEQFF
V gene: TRBV19; J gene: TRBJ2-7; D gene: .; CDR3 length: 16; clone size: few; CDR3 DNA: TGTGCCAGTAGTATAGGTTCCGGCAGGGAGACCTACGAGCAGTACTTC; CDR3 protein: CASSIGSGRETYEQYF
V gene: TRBV2; J gene: TRBJ2-1; D gene: TRBD2; CDR3 length: 18; clone size: few; CDR3 DNA: TGTGCCAGCAGTGATCGCCAATCGGGGGGAGGTTGGTTGGATGAGCAGTTCTTC; CDR3 protein: CASSDRQSGGGWLDEQFF
V gene: TRBV12-3/TRBV12-4; J gene: TRBJ1-1; D gene: .; CDR3 length: 13; clone size: few; CDR3 DNA: TGTGCCAGCTCCTCAAGGGTGAACACTGAAGCTTTCTTT; CDR3 protein: CASSSRVNTEAFF
V gene: TRBV29-1; J gene: TRBJ1-1; D gene: .; CDR3 length: 13; clone size: few; CDR3 DNA: TGCAGCGTTGTTTATCAGGGGAATACTGAAGCTTTCTTT; CDR3 protein: CSVVYQGNTEAFF
V gene: TRBV29-1; J gene: TRBJ1-3; D gene: .; CDR3 length: 13; clone size: .; CDR3 DNA: TGCAGCGCCCGAGCGAGCTCTGGAAACACCATATATTTT; CDR3 protein: CSARASSGNTIYF
V gene: TRBV7-9; J gene: TRBJ1-3; D gene: .; CDR3 length: 17; clone size: .; CDR3 DNA: TGTGCCAGCAGCTTAGGGAGATCAGCCTACTCTGGAAACACCATATATTTT; CDR3 protein: CASSLGRSAYSGNTIYF